A single sample gave rise to the 32 T cell receptor beta chains below, sequenced in a study of blood T cell repertoires in COVID-19 (dated by TCRdb to the early 2020s). Libraries were built with the immunoSEQ multiplex PCR assay. TCRdb took over this immuneACCESS table, retaining in-frame rearrangements with V and J assigned. Such tables are incomplete; in checked studies, under half of the missing clones stem from an unresolved V gene, and the remainder is unexplained. Recorded for this sample are about 390,000 clones; 80% to 90% of them occurred a single time. The top ten constitute about 2.3% of the sample. The sequencing input was peripheral blood. These receptors were obtained from a woman in her fifties or sixties with COVID-19, enrolled during active disease.

The chain uses TRBV7-2 and TRBJ2-7; D perhaps matches TRBD1 (6 bases). This CDR3 has 14 residues. The germline gives CDR1 SGHTA, CDR2 FQGNSA. V lost 1 base to trimming and J lost 3 bases, with 10 bases between them. CDR3 amino acids: CASSLGRGVYEQYF. The CDR3 nucleotides read TGTGCCAGCAGCTTAGGCAGGGGAGTCTACGAGCAGTACTTC.

The chain carries TRBV3-1 (or the pseudogene TRBV3-2) and TRBJ2-7; 12 nucleotides agree with TRBD1. The CDR3 spans 16 residues. Looked up from germline, CDR1 is LGHDT and CDR2 is YNNKEL (reference sequence). The J segment lost 7 bases and the V segment lost 4 bases, leaving 11 bases of the junction unmatched. The CDR3 DNA follows: TGTGCCAGCAGCCTCGGGACAGGGGGCACGACGGGAGAGCAGTACTTC. Residues: CASSLGTGGTTGEQYF.

The chain employs TRBV6-6 and TRBJ2-2; D is unresolved. The V gene lost 0 bases and the J gene lost 6 bases, with 5 bases spanning the gap. The germline V gene has CDR1 MNHNY and CDR2 SVGAGI (reference sequence). This CDR3 is 13 amino acids long. DNA of the CDR3: TGTGCCAGCAGTTACTCGGCCCCCGGGGAGCTGTTTTTT. Translated, it gives CASSYSAPGELFF.

The chain combines TRBV9 with TRBJ2-7, with D possibly TRBD2 on 7 matching bases. CDR1 SGDLS and CDR2 YYNGEE come from the germline V gene. CDR3 size: 15 residues. Trimming took 2 bases from V and 0 from J, leaving 12 bases between them. In nucleotides, the CDR3 is TGTGCCAGCAGCGTGGGGGGGGCTGGCTCCTACGAGCAGTACTTC. Its translation is CASSVGGAGSYEQYF.

CDR3 amino acids: CASSGRSDSNQPQHF. CDR3 in DNA: TGTGCCAGTAGTGGCCGATCTGATAGCAATCAGCCCCAGCATTTT. The chain links TRBV19 to TRBJ1-5; D is undetermined. Trimming took off 5 bases at V and 0 bases at J, with 11 bases between the two ends. Germline lookup yields CDR1 LNHDA and CDR2 SQIVND (reference sequence). The CDR3 contains 15 residues.

V gene TRBV5-1 combines with J gene TRBJ1-4; 9 bases are shared with TRBD1. The germline V gene has CDR1 SGHRS and CDR2 YFSETQ. V trimming: 4 bases; J trimming: 8 bases; junction bases outside the gene matches: 9. There are 15 residues in the CDR3. The CDR3: CASSQQGAGGEKLFF. The CDR3 DNA reads TGCGCCAGCAGCCAACAGGGGGCAGGAGGGGAAAAACTGTTTTTT.

The V and J genes are TRBV28 and TRBJ1-3, with TRBD1 matching over 9 bases. Germline assignment: CDR1 MDHEN and CDR2 SYDVKM. The V gene end was trimmed by 5 bases and the J gene end by 3 bases; junction bases not matched to a gene: 2. CDR3 length: 14 residues. The CDR3 protein is CASSEGQGGNTIYF. The CDR3 nucleotides read TGTGCCAGCAGTGAGGGACAGGGTGGAAACACCATATATTTT.

This clone was recorded only once. The chain employs TRBV6-5 and TRBJ1-1; 11 bases are shared with TRBD1. The V and J ends lost 2 bases and 6 bases, in that order; junction bases with no gene match: 8. CDR3 length: 16 residues. The germline CDR1 and CDR2 sequences are MNHEY and SVGAGI. The CDR3 protein is CASSYLGQGASAEAFF. DNA of the CDR3: TGTGCCAGCAGTTACCTCGGACAGGGGGCTAGCGCTGAAGCTTTCTTT.

V and J are TRBV6-6 and TRBJ2-7, with 8 bases that match TRBD1. J was trimmed by 1 base and V by 8 bases; bases with no gene match: 4. CDR1 and CDR2 (germline): MNHNY, SVGAGI (reference sequence). The CDR3 has 13 amino acids. The CDR3 is CASGTGSSYEQYF. Written as DNA, the CDR3 is TGTGCCAGCGGGACAGGCTCATCCTACGAGCAGTACTTC.

This sequence joins TRBV24-1 and TRBJ2-1; TRBD1 aligns across 7 bases. With V trimmed by 4 bases and J by 2 bases, 13 bases remained unmatched. The germline V gene encodes CDR1 KGHDR and CDR2 SFDVKD. There are 18 residues in the CDR3. The CDR3 is CATSEQSGQNYPYNEQFF. Here the CDR3 DNA reads TGTGCCACCAGTGAACAATCGGGACAGAACTACCCCTACAATGAGCAGTTCTTC.

The chain carries TRBV5-1 and TRBJ1-1; D not certain. Germline loops: CDR1 SGHRS, CDR2 YFSETQ. The V end was cut by 3 bases, the J end by 0 bases, with 18 bases between. The CDR3 is made up of 17 amino acids. CDR3 nucleotides: TGCGCCAGCAGCTCCCAAGTTGCGGGAGGGATGAACACTGAAGCTTTCTTT. The encoded protein is CASSSQVAGGMNTEAFF. Filled out from reference TRBV5-1 and TRBJ1-1, the complete variable domain reads KAGVTQTPRYLIKTRGQQVTLSCSPISGHRSVSWYQQTPGQGLQFLFEYFSETQRNKGNFPGRFSGRQFSNSRSEMNVSTLELGDSALYLCASSSQVAGGMNTEAFFGQGTRLTVV.

The rearrangement uses TRBV3-1 (or the pseudogene TRBV3-2) and TRBJ2-7; 7 bases fit TRBD2. In germline, CDR1 is LGHDT, CDR2 YNNKEL (reference sequence). V dropped 5 bases and J dropped 2; count of bases not matched to a gene: 6. This CDR3 region has 14 residues. For the CDR3, the DNA is TGTGCCAGCAGCGTGAGCGGGGTTCCCTACGAGCAGTACTTC. Translating gives CASSVSGVPYEQYF.

The CDR3, as DNA: TGTGCCAGCAGGCCCTCGGGGAACACTGAAGCTTTCTTT. It encodes CASRPSGNTEAFF. This chain joins TRBV7-9 and TRBJ1-1; D unresolved. CDR1 and CDR2 from the germline V gene are SEHNR and FQNEAQ (reference sequence). The CDR3 is made up of 13 amino acids. With 6 bases removed from V and 1 base from J, the gap between germline ends came to 9 bases.

V usage is TRBV3-1 (or the pseudogene TRBV3-2) and J usage is TRBJ1-1; weak D call: TRBD1 (5 bases). There are 13 residues in the CDR3. CDR1 and CDR2 from the germline V gene are LGHDT and YNNKEL (reference sequence). V was shortened by 6 bases and J by 1 base, with 9 bases between the two germline ends. The CDR3 protein is CASRLGQNTEAFF. CDR3 DNA: TGTGCCAGCAGACTCGGACAGAACACTGAAGCTTTCTTT.

This chain links TRBV3-1 (or the pseudogene TRBV3-2) with TRBJ1-1; D unresolved. V lost 0 bases and J lost 5, with 19 bases in between. Germline V gives CDR1 LGHDT, CDR2 YNNKEL (reference sequence). The CDR3 has 17 residues. In nucleotides, the CDR3 is TGTGCCAGCAGCCAAGAATGGGCGCCAGGCCTCTCAACTGAAGCTTTCTTT. Translating it yields CASSQEWAPGLSTEAFF.

The V call is TRBV2, the J call TRBJ2-1; perhaps TRBD1 as D (6 bases). The CDR3 is 10 amino acids. CDR1 is SNHLY, CDR2 FYNNEI, per germline. The V end lost 6 bases, the J end lost 11 bases, and 8 bases lay between the germline ends. The CDR3 DNA reads TGTGCCAGCAGGGACAGAAAGCAGTTCTTC. It encodes CASRDRKQFF. The full variable domain, with the rest looked up from reference TRBV2 and TRBJ2-1, is EPEVTQTPSHQVTQMGQEVILRCVPISNHLYFYWYRQILGQKVEFLVSFYNNEISEKSEIFDDQFSVERPDGSNFTLKIRSTKLEDSAMYFCASRDRKQFFGPGTRLTVL.

V is TRBV2 and J is TRBJ1-3, with a possible D match to TRBD1 (6 bases). Per the germline V gene, CDR1 is SNHLY and CDR2 is FYNNEI. V lost 8 bases and J lost 5, with 13 bases in between. The CDR3 has 13 amino acids. This CDR3 reads CASLGRGRNTIYF. The CDR3, as DNA: TGTGCCAGCCTTGGCAGGGGACGAAACACCATATATTTT.

The chain combines TRBV9 with TRBJ1-2; TRBD1 might be the D (5 bases). The V gene lost 0 bases and the J gene lost 2 bases, with 20 bases spanning the gap. The CDR3 is made up of 18 amino acids. CDR1 is SGDLS, CDR2 YYNGEE, per germline. The CDR3 region is CASSVAGPGTSSNYGYTF. The CDR3 DNA follows: TGTGCCAGCAGCGTAGCGGGGCCAGGGACTAGCTCAAACTATGGCTACACCTTC.

This chain joins TRBV5-1 and TRBJ2-1; perhaps TRBD1 as D (5 bases). The V gene's germline CDR1 is SGHRS and CDR2 YFSETQ. The CDR3 has 17 amino acids. The germline V and J ends were trimmed by 3 bases and 3 bases, with 19 bases remaining between them. The CDR3: CASSSYQGFVSYNEQFF. The CDR3 nucleotides read TGCGCCAGCAGCTCATACCAGGGTTTCGTAAGCTACAATGAGCAGTTCTTC.

V and J are TRBV10-3 and TRBJ1-2; D is unclear. The V and J ends lost 8 bases and 7 bases respectively, with 8 bases between them. Germline values: CDR1 ENHRY, CDR2 SYGVKD. The CDR3 runs 10 residues. The CDR3 DNA is TGTGCCATCGGACTGAGTGGCTACACCTTC. It encodes CAIGLSGYTF.

The chain couples TRBV6-5 to TRBJ1-5; no clear D. Trimming stripped 0 bases from V and 0 bases from J, with 6 bases between. The germline V gene encodes CDR1 MNHEY and CDR2 SVGAGI. The CDR3 contains 15 residues. The CDR3 spells CASSYSRDSNQPQHF. In nucleotides, the CDR3 is TGTGCCAGCAGTTACTCGAGAGATAGCAATCAGCCCCAGCATTTT.

V gene TRBV30 combines with J gene TRBJ1-1, with D perhaps matching TRBD1 (5 bases). The CDR3 contains 13 residues. Trimming removed 0 bases at V and 5 bases at J, with 10 bases between. CDR1 is GTSNPN, CDR2 SVGIG, per germline (reference sequence). This CDR3 is CAWSVPGGTEAFF. The CDR3 DNA reads as TGTGCCTGGAGTGTACCGGGGGGGACTGAAGCTTTCTTT.

V and J are TRBV18 and TRBJ1-1, with 7 bases matching TRBD1. The CDR3 extends over 16 amino acids. CDR1 is KGHSH, CDR2 LQKENI, per germline. The junction had 9 bases not matched to a gene; V was cut back by 3 bases and J by 2 bases. CDR3 coding DNA: TGTGCCAGCTCACCGGGACAGCTCACTCAAAACACTGAAGCTTTCTTT. Translating gives CASSPGQLTQNTEAFF.

This clone showed up just once. The chain has TRBV27 and TRBJ2-7, with 12 positions matching TRBD1. Per germline, CDR1 MNHEY and CDR2 SMNVEV (reference sequence). CDR3 size: 19 residues. V shed 8 bases, J shed 4 bases, and the junction held 21 bases outside the gene matches. CDR3 residues: CASSYDRRTRDRGRYEQYF. The CDR3 nucleotides read TGTGCCAGCTCCTACGACCGAAGAACCCGGGACAGGGGGCGATACGAGCAGTACTTC.

This rearrangement joins TRBV9 to TRBJ2-3; unclear D gene. Germline CDR1 SGDLS, CDR2 YYNGEE. This CDR3 is 14 amino acids long. The V gene lost 4 bases and the J gene lost 6 bases, with 15 bases spanning the gap. The CDR3 spells CASSPGRFGDTQYF. DNA for the CDR3: TGTGCCAGCAGCCCCGGAAGGTTCGGGGATACGCAGTATTTT.

The V call is TRBV12-3 or TRBV12-4, the J call TRBJ1-1; D is uncertain. Trimming removed 4 bases from V and 1 base from J, with 7 bases in between. The CDR3 runs 13 residues. The CDR3 DNA reads as TGTGCCAGCAGTTATCACAGGAACACTGAAGCTTTCTTT. It specifies CASSYHRNTEAFF.

This clone occurred once. The V gene is TRBV30, the J gene TRBJ1-5; no firm D call. This CDR3 has 14 amino acids. V lost 1 base, J lost 0 bases, and 7 bases lay in between. Germline V gives CDR1 GTSNPN, CDR2 SVGIG (reference sequence). The CDR3 here is CAWSDPSSNQPQHF. DNA for the CDR3: TGTGCCTGGAGTGACCCCAGTAGCAATCAGCCCCAGCATTTT.

The chain employs TRBV5-8 and TRBJ1-2, with TRBD1 as a possible D gene (5 bases). Trimming took 3 bases from V and 5 from J, leaving 5 bases between them. Germline V gene data show CDR1 as SGHTS and CDR2 as YDEGEE. This CDR3 is built from 11 residues. The CDR3 region is CASSWTYGYTF. CDR3 bases: TGTGCCAGCAGCTGGACATATGGCTACACCTTC.

CDR3 sequence reads: CASSLRGYGYTF. The CDR3 bases are TGTGCCAGCAGCTTACGCGGCTATGGCTACACCTTC. The chain uses TRBV7-9 and TRBJ1-2; D uncertain. Germline V gene lookup returns CDR1 SEHNR and CDR2 FQNEAQ (reference sequence). The CDR3 runs to 12 residues. Trimming stripped 2 bases from V and 4 bases from J, with 5 bases between.

V and J are TRBV9 and TRBJ1-3, with 8 bases aligning to TRBD1. The germline CDR1 and CDR2 sequences are SGDLS and YYNGEE. Unmatched junction bases numbered 5, after V lost 0 bases and J lost 3 bases. The CDR3 contains 16 residues. CDR3 residues: CASSVERTGNGNTIYF. DNA for the CDR3: TGTGCCAGCAGCGTAGAAAGGACAGGGAATGGAAACACCATATATTTT.

The chain uses TRBV28 and TRBJ1-5, with D possibly TRBD1 on 6 matching bases. Germline loops: CDR1 MDHEN, CDR2 SYDVKM. This CDR3 is built from 16 residues. The V end lost 6 bases, the J end lost 2 bases, and 17 bases lay between the germline ends. CDR3 coding DNA: TGTGCCAGCAGAGACTTTACAGGGACGGGCAATCAGCCCCAGCATTTT. Amino acids: CASRDFTGTGNQPQHF.

The V and J genes are TRBV1 and TRBJ2-1; the D call TRBD2 from the table was never checked on the DNA. TRBV1 is shown as a pseudogene. The length of the CDR3 is 16 residues. The CDR3 spells CTSSPSGEGRENEQFF. DNA of the CDR3: TGCACCAGCAGCCCGTCGGGCGAGGGGAGGGAAAATGAGCAGTTCTTC.